This T cell receptor beta chain comes out of a study of regulatory dendritic cells for organ transplantation. Some clones are missing from TCRdb's copy, which holds only in-frame ones; the method was immunoSEQ multiplex PCR. The sample lists under 35,000 clones; roughly 91% were seen once. Regarding the study as a whole: Memory CD8+ clonal expansion seemed more limited with regulatory than mature dendritic cells. Naive T cells showed high diversity, memory cells less, memory CD8+ least.

Comment on this clone: Its antigen is undetermined. One end of the junction varies from germline; a read error may be responsible.

Germline lookup yields CDR1 MDHEN and CDR2 SYDVKM. The CDR3 is 15 amino acids. Naive CD45RA+ and memory CD45RO+ CD4+ or CD8+ T cells were FACS-sorted. What was sequenced was naive CD4+ T cells from blood. Subset given: CD45RA+ naive T cells. The source is a human donor in good health. The chain joins TRBV28 to TRBJ2-7; 7 bases are shared with TRBD1. In DNA form, the CDR3 reads TGTGCCAGCAGTTTTCAGGACAGGACCTCCTACAAGCAGTACTTC. This encodes CASSFQDRTSYKQYF.